This T cell receptor (beta chain) emerged from a study of shared clonotypes between healthy human individuals. General observations from the study: It was expected that sequencing depth would affect clonotype sharing among donors.

Points on this clone: As yet, its antigen is unknown.

J lost 5 bases, V lost 0 bases, and 5 bases had no gene match. In germline, CDR1 is SGHNT, CDR2 YYREEE (reference sequence). This CDR3 contains 16 residues. Per the study methods: Junction-only immunoSEQ data arrived without quality scores, meaning filtering differed. Data came from immunoSEQ multiplex PCR; TCRdb stores just in-frame clones and leaves some out. The V and J calls and the clone size are those of that table, but D and trimming were determined from the DNA. The sample lists 650,000 to 800,000 clones; 55% to 80% were seen once. This chain uses TRBV5-4 with TRBJ2-1; TRBD1 aligns across 10 bases. Sequencing was done on a sample of memory CD4+ T cells sorted from blood. This sample's subset: CD45RA-negative fraction. The TCR originated in a woman aged 30 to 39 in good health. CDR3 sequence: CASSLAGTGAHNEQFF. CDR3 coding DNA: TGTGCCAGCAGCTTGGCCGGGACAGGGGCCCACAATGAGCAGTTCTTC.